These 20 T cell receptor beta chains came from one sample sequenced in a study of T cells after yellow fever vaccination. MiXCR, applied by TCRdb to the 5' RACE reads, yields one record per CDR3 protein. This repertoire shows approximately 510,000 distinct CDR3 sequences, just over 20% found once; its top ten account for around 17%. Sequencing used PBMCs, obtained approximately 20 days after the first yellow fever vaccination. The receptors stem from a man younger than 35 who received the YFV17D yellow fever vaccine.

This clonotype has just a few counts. In DNA form, the CDR3 reads TGTGCCAGCTCACCACAAGGGACAGGGGTTGCAGATACGCAGTATTTT. Protein sequence: CASSPQGTGVADTQYF. The V gene is TRBV18, the J gene TRBJ2-3, with TRBD1 matching 10 bases. CDR1 is KGHSH, CDR2 LQKENI, per germline. The V and J ends lost 1 base and 4 bases, in that order; junction bases with no gene match: 5. This CDR3 has 16 residues.

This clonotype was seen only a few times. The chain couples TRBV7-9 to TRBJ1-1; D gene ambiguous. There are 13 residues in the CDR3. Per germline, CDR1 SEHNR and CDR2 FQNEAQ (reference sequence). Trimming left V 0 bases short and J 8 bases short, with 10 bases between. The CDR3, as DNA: TGTGCCAGCAGCTTAGCGCCTGCGGTCGAAGCTTTCTTT. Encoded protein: CASSLAPAVEAFF.

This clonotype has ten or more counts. The CDR3 region has the DNA TGTGCCACCAGTGATCCCTCGATGGGACAGGGAGGCACCGGGGAGCTGTTTTTT. Encoded protein: CATSDPSMGQGGTGELFF. V usage is TRBV24-1 and J usage is TRBJ2-2; TRBD1 aligns across 9 bases. Germline values: CDR1 KGHDR, CDR2 SFDVKD. V was clipped by 3 bases and J by 4 bases; unmatched bases: 11. The CDR3 contains 18 residues.

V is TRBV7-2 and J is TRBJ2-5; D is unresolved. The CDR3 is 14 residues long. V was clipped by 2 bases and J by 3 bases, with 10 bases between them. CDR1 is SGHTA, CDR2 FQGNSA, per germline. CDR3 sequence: CASSLSRSEETQYF. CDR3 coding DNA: TGTGCCAGCAGCTTAAGTCGAAGCGAAGAGACCCAGTACTTC.

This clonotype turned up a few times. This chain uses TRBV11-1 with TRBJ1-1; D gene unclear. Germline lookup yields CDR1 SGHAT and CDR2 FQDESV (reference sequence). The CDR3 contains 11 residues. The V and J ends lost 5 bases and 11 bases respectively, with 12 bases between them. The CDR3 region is CASSHSRAAFF. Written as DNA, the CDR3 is TGTGCCAGCAGCCACTCCCGGGCTGCTTTCTTT.

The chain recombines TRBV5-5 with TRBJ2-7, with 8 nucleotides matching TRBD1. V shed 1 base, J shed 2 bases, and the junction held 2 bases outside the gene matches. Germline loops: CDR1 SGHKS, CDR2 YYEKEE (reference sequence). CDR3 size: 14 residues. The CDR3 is CASSLQGAAYEQYF. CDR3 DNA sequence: TGTGCCAGCAGCTTGCAGGGGGCGGCCTACGAGCAGTACTTC.

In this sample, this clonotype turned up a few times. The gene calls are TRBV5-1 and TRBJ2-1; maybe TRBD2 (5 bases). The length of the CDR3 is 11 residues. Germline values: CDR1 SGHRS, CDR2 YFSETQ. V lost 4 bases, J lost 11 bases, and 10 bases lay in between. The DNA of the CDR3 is TGCGCCAGCAGCGATACGGGAAAGCAGTTCTTC. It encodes CASSDTGKQFF.

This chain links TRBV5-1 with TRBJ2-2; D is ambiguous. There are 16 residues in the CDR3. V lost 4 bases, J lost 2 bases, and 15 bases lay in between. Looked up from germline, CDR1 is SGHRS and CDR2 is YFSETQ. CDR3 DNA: TGCGCCAGCAGCCCAGCAAGGAGAGGTAACACCGGGGAGCTGTTTTTT. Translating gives CASSPARRGNTGELFF.

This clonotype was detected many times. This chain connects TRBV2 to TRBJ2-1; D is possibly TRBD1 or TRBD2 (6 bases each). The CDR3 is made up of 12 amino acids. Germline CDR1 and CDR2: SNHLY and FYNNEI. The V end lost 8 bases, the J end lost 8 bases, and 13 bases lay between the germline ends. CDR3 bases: TGTGCCAGCGACGGAGGGGGAGATGAGCAGTTCTTC. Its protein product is CASDGGGDEQFF.

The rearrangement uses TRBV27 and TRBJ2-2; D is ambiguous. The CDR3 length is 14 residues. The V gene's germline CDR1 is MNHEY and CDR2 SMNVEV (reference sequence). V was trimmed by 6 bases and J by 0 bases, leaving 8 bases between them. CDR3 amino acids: CASRLQPNTGELFF. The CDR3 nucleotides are TGTGCCAGCAGACTACAGCCGAACACCGGGGAGCTGTTTTTT.

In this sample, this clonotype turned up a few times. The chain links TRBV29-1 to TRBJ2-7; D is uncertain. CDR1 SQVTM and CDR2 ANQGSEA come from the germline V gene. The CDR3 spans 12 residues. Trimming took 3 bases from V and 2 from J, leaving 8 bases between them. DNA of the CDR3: TGCAGCGTTGAGGTGGGAACCTACGAGCAGTACTTC. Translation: CSVEVGTYEQYF.

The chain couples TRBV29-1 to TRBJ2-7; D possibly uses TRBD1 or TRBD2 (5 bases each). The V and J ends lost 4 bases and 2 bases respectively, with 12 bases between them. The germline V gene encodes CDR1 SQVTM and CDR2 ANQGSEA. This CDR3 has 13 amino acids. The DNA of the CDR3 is TGCAGCGTTGGCCTCGGGGCTACCTACGAGCAGTACTTC. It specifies CSVGLGATYEQYF.

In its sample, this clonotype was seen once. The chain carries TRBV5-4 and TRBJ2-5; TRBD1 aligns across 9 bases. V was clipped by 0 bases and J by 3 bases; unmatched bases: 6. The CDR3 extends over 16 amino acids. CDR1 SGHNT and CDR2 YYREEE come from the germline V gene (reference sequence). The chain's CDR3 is CASSLGTGVREETQYF. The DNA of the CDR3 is TGTGCCAGCAGCTTGGGGACAGGGGTGAGGGAAGAGACCCAGTACTTC. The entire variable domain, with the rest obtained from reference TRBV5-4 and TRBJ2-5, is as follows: ETGVTQSPTHLIKTRGQQVTLRCSSQSGHNTVSWYQQALGQGPQFIFQYYREEENGRGNFPPRFSGLQFPNYSSELNVNALELDDSALYLCASSLGTGVREETQYFGPGTRLLVL.

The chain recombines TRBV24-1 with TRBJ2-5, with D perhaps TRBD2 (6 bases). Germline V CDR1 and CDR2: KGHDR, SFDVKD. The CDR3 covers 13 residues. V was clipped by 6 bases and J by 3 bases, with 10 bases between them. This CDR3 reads CATSTSGEETQYF. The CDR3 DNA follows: TGTGCCACCAGTACCTCGGGGGAAGAGACCCAGTACTTC.

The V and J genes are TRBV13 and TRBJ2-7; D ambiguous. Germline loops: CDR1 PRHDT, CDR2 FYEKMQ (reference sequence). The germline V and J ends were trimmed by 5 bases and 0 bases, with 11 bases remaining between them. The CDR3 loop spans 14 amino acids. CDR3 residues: CASSPSANSYEQYF. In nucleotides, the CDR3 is TGTGCCAGCAGCCCGTCGGCCAACTCCTACGAGCAGTACTTC.

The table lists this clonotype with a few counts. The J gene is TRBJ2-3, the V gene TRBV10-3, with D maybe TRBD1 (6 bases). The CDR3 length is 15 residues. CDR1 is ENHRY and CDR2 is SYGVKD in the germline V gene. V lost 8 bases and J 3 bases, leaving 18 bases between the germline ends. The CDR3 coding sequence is TGTGCCATCCGGGACCGAGACAGGCCTACAGATACGCAGTATTTT. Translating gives CAIRDRDRPTDTQYF.

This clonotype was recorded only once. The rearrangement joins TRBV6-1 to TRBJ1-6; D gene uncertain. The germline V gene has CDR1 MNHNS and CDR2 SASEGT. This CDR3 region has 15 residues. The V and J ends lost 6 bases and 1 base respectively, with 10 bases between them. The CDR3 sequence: CASSQIGSYNSPLHF. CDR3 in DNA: TGTGCCAGCAGCCAAATCGGGTCCTATAATTCACCCCTCCACTTT.

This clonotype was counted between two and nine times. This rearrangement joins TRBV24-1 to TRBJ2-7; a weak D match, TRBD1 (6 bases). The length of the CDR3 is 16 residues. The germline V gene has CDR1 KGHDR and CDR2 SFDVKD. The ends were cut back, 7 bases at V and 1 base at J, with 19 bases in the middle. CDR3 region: CATRSPGQPPSYEQYF. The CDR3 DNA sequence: TGTGCCACCAGAAGCCCCGGACAGCCTCCTTCCTACGAGCAGTACTTC.

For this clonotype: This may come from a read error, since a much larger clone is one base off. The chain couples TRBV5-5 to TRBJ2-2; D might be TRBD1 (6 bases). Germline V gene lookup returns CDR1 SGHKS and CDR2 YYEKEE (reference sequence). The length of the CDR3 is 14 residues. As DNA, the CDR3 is TGTGCCAGCAGCCCCGGACAGTCGTCCGGGGAGCCGTTTTTT. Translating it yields CASSPGQSSGEPFF. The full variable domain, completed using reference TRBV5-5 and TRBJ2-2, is DAGVTQSPTHLIKTRGQQVTLRCSPISGHKSVSWYQQVLGQGPQFIFQYYEKEERGRGNFPDRFSARQFPNYSSELNVNALLLGDSALYLCASSPGQSSGEPFFGEGSRLTVL.

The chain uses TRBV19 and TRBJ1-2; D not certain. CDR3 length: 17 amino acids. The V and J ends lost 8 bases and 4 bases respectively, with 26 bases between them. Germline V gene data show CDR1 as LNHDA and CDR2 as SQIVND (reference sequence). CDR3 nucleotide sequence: TGTGCCAGTCAGACCTCGGGAACTAACCTTTGGGGCTATGGCTACACCTTC. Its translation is CASQTSGTNLWGYGYTF.